The clone carrying this T cell receptor beta chain was observed once. Its antigen remains unidentified. This sample was included in a study of cytomegalovirus exposure and HLA in healthy donors. Turning to the study itself: Among the approximately 400 donors who were genotyped, 81% fell in the genetic ancestry cluster that is associated with self-reported Caucasian donors. Study conclusions and caveats: Apparent HLA restriction characterized most CMV-associated TCR beta chains in a later analysis. Associated with HLA alleles at 0.05 false discovery rate in a later analysis were over 15,000 TCR beta sequences. Later on, an analysis showed TCR association rates differing by HLA locus, with DRB1 the most and HLA-C the fewest.

Losses at the gene ends were 4 bases for V and 8 bases for J; bases not matched to a gene: 6. CDR1 SGHRS and CDR2 YFSETQ come from the germline V gene. The CDR3 loop spans 14 amino acids. PCR involved 60 Vbeta and 13 Jbeta primers. Assay used: immunoSEQ multiplex PCR; TCRdb lists only in-frame clones, some missing. The sample includes about 200,000 clones, 60% to 85% of them seen just once. The source is a girl between 5 and 17 years old in good health and CMV-seropositive. The sequenced sample was PBMCs. The chain links TRBV5-1 to TRBJ1-4; 9 nucleotides align to TRBD1. CDR3 loop: CASSPGQGREKLFF. CDR3 coding DNA: TGCGCCAGCAGCCCAGGACAGGGGAGGGAAAAACTGTTTTTT.